A selection of T cell receptor beta chains follows, all from one sample in a study of blood T cell repertoires in COVID-19. Libraries were prepared by immunoSEQ multiplex PCR; TCRdb keeps only in-frame clonotypes and omits some of them. The table has some 340,000 clones, more than 70% seen once. The material sequenced was peripheral blood. The source of these receptors is a man between 25 and 39 years old with active or convalescent COVID-19. CDR3s include the opening cysteine and the closing phenylalanine or tryptophan. Fields, in order: V gene, D gene, clone size, J gene, CDR3 protein, CDR3 DNA. D genes are given only for firm matches. A clone size is listed for some rows: how often the clone was seen (once, few, many), or a class if it is expanded.

V gene: TRBV27
D gene: TRBD1
clone size: once
J gene: TRBJ1-4
CDR3 protein: CASSLSGQGGKLFF
CDR3 DNA: TGTGCCAGCAGTTTATCAGGACAGGGAGGAAAACTGTTTTTT

V gene: TRBV3-1/TRBV3-2
D gene: NA
clone size: NA
J gene: TRBJ1-3
CDR3 protein: CASSQGHGNTIYF
CDR3 DNA: TGTGCCAGCAGCCAAGGGCATGGAAACACCATATATTTT

V gene: TRBV4-1
D gene: NA
clone size: NA
J gene: TRBJ2-2
CDR3 protein: CASSQLARSSNTGELFF
CDR3 DNA: TGCGCCAGCAGCCAGTTAGCTCGGAGTTCGAACACCGGGGAGCTGTTTTTT

V gene: TRBV14
D gene: NA
clone size: NA
J gene: TRBJ1-6
CDR3 protein: CASSHHRSSYNSPLHF
CDR3 DNA: TGTGCCAGCAGCCATCACAGAAGCTCCTATAATTCACCCCTCCACTTT

V gene: TRBV29-1
D gene: TRBD1
clone size: once
J gene: TRBJ1-2
CDR3 protein: CSLSPTGDGYTF
CDR3 DNA: TGCAGCCTTTCCCCCACAGGGGATGGCTACACCTTC

V gene: TRBV10-3
D gene: NA
clone size: NA
J gene: TRBJ2-2
CDR3 protein: CATHRGSQGFENTGELFF
CDR3 DNA: TGTGCCACCCACCGGGGCTCACAGGGATTTGAGAACACCGGGGAGCTGTTTTTT

V gene: TRBV3-1/TRBV3-2
D gene: TRBD2
clone size: NA
J gene: TRBJ2-1
CDR3 protein: CASSQGGSGAGGPSNEQFF
CDR3 DNA: TGTGCCAGCAGCCAAGGGGGCTCTGGGGCGGGAGGGCCGAGTAATGAGCAGTTCTTC

V gene: TRBV12-3/TRBV12-4
D gene: TRBD1
clone size: NA
J gene: TRBJ1-2
CDR3 protein: CASRRQGNYGYTF
CDR3 DNA: TGTGCCAGCCGCCGACAGGGGAACTATGGCTACACCTTC

V gene: TRBV4-1
D gene: NA
clone size: NA
J gene: TRBJ1-1
CDR3 protein: CASSQAPGDTEAFF
CDR3 DNA: TGCGCCAGCAGCCAAGCCCCGGGGGACACTGAAGCTTTCTTT

V gene: TRBV7-3
D gene: NA
clone size: NA
J gene: TRBJ2-1
CDR3 protein: CASSPYGLNEQFF
CDR3 DNA: TGTGCCAGCAGCCCCTACGGACTCAATGAGCAGTTCTTC

V gene: TRBV7-8
D gene: NA
clone size: NA
J gene: TRBJ2-3
CDR3 protein: CASSLQGSVTDMQYF
CDR3 DNA: TGTGCCAGCAGCTTACAGGGGAGTGTTACAGATATGCAGTATTTT

V gene: TRBV11-3
D gene: NA
clone size: NA
J gene: TRBJ2-1
CDR3 protein: CASSFGNDEQFF
CDR3 DNA: TGTGCCAGCAGCTTCGGGAACGATGAGCAGTTCTTC

V gene: TRBV7-8
D gene: NA
clone size: few
J gene: TRBJ1-2
CDR3 protein: CASSSISSISGGYTF
CDR3 DNA: TGTGCCAGCAGCTCCATCAGTAGCATTTCTGGTGGCTACACCTTC

V gene: TRBV19
D gene: NA
clone size: NA
J gene: TRBJ1-2
CDR3 protein: CASRQGYGYTF
CDR3 DNA: TGTGCCAGTAGGCAGGGTTATGGCTACACCTTC

V gene: TRBV10-1
D gene: NA
clone size: NA
J gene: TRBJ1-1
CDR3 protein: CASKVRGVLMNTEAFF
CDR3 DNA: TGCGCCAGCAAAGTCCGGGGGGTCCTTATGAACACTGAAGCTTTCTTT

V gene: TRBV5-1
D gene: NA
clone size: NA
J gene: TRBJ1-2
CDR3 protein: CASSVREPAYGYTF
CDR3 DNA: TGCGCCAGCAGCGTACGGGAGCCGGCCTATGGCTACACCTTC

V gene: TRBV6-5
D gene: NA
clone size: NA
J gene: TRBJ1-2
CDR3 protein: CASTPGGGGYGYTF
CDR3 DNA: TGTGCCAGCACCCCTGGTGGGGGGGGATATGGCTACACCTTC

V gene: TRBV5-1
D gene: TRBD2
clone size: NA
J gene: TRBJ2-1
CDR3 protein: CAASGTSGSNEQFF
CDR3 DNA: TGCGCCGCATCGGGGACTAGCGGGAGCAATGAGCAGTTCTTC

V gene: TRBV7-2
D gene: TRBD2
clone size: NA
J gene: TRBJ2-7
CDR3 protein: CASSLDAGVSYEQYF
CDR3 DNA: TGTGCCAGCAGCTTAGATGCGGGGGTCTCCTACGAGCAGTACTTC

V gene: TRBV9
D gene: TRBD1
clone size: once
J gene: TRBJ2-2
CDR3 protein: CASSTGTVTGELFF
CDR3 DNA: TGTGCCAGCAGCACCGGGACAGTCACCGGGGAGCTGTTTTTT

V gene: TRBV4-3
D gene: NA
clone size: few
J gene: TRBJ1-4
CDR3 protein: CASSQGEVNEKLFF
CDR3 DNA: TGCGCCAGCAGCCAGGGGGAGGTTAATGAAAAACTGTTTTTT

V gene: TRBV6-2/TRBV6-3
D gene: NA
clone size: NA
J gene: TRBJ1-2
CDR3 protein: CASTPQGSGYTF
CDR3 DNA: TGTGCCAGCACCCCTCAGGGGTCTGGCTACACCTTC

V gene: TRBV2
D gene: NA
clone size: NA
J gene: TRBJ1-1
CDR3 protein: CASSGQVNTEAFF
CDR3 DNA: TGTGCCAGCAGTGGACAGGTTAACACTGAAGCTTTCTTT

V gene: TRBV4-2
D gene: NA
clone size: once
J gene: TRBJ2-3
CDR3 protein: CASSHGLASTDTQYF
CDR3 DNA: TGTGCCAGCAGCCACGGTCTAGCTAGCACAGATACGCAGTATTTT

V gene: TRBV2
D gene: NA
clone size: many
J gene: TRBJ1-5
CDR3 protein: CASRVGRGSQPQHF
CDR3 DNA: TGTGCCAGCAGAGTCGGACGGGGTAGTCAGCCCCAGCATTTT

V gene: TRBV24-1
D gene: TRBD1
clone size: NA
J gene: TRBJ2-2
CDR3 protein: CATSGTQGAGGELFF
CDR3 DNA: TGTGCCACCAGTGGGACACAGGGGGCAGGCGGGGAGCTGTTTTTT

V gene: TRBV2
D gene: NA
clone size: NA
J gene: TRBJ1-5
CDR3 protein: CASRSGWGLSNQPQHF
CDR3 DNA: TGTGCCAGCAGAAGTGGTTGGGGGCTGAGCAATCAGCCCCAGCATTTT

V gene: TRBV5-1
D gene: NA
clone size: NA
J gene: TRBJ2-1
CDR3 protein: CASSLSGNEQFF
CDR3 DNA: TGCGCCAGCAGCTTGTCGGGCAATGAGCAGTTCTTC

V gene: TRBV28
D gene: NA
clone size: NA
J gene: TRBJ2-7
CDR3 protein: CASSRTEGFKGEQYF
CDR3 DNA: TGTGCCAGCAGTCGGACAGAGGGCTTTAAGGGCGAGCAGTACTTC

V gene: TRBV7-9
D gene: TRBD2
clone size: NA
J gene: TRBJ2-4
CDR3 protein: CASSSRLAGEYIGKNIQYF
CDR3 DNA: TGTGCCAGCAGCTCAAGACTAGCGGGAGAGTATATAGGCAAAAACATTCAGTACTTC

V gene: TRBV25-1
D gene: TRBD1
clone size: NA
J gene: TRBJ1-4
CDR3 protein: CASSESGQGGEKLFF
CDR3 DNA: TGTGCCAGCAGTGAATCAGGGCAGGGGGGCGAAAAACTGTTTTTT

V gene: TRBV30
D gene: NA
clone size: NA
J gene: TRBJ1-4
CDR3 protein: CAWSAGPNEKLFF
CDR3 DNA: TGTGCCTGGAGTGCAGGGCCTAATGAAAAACTGTTTTTT

V gene: TRBV29-1
D gene: TRBD2
clone size: NA
J gene: TRBJ2-2
CDR3 protein: CSVEDGTSRNTGELFF
CDR3 DNA: TGCAGCGTTGAAGATGGGACTAGCCGGAACACCGGGGAGCTGTTTTTT

V gene: TRBV4-3
D gene: TRBD1
clone size: NA
J gene: TRBJ1-2
CDR3 protein: CASTNIGQAGYTF
CDR3 DNA: TGCGCCAGCACTAATATCGGACAGGCGGGCTACACCTTC

V gene: TRBV24-1
D gene: TRBD1
clone size: NA
J gene: TRBJ1-2
CDR3 protein: CATSDTRQGGRYGYTF
CDR3 DNA: TGTGCCACCAGTGACACAAGACAGGGTGGCCGCTATGGCTACACCTTC

V gene: TRBV15
D gene: TRBD1
clone size: NA
J gene: TRBJ2-7
CDR3 protein: CATSRDPRQGYSGEQYF
CDR3 DNA: TGTGCCACCAGCAGAGACCCCCGACAGGGCTACTCAGGCGAGCAGTACTTC

V gene: TRBV9
D gene: TRBD2
clone size: NA
J gene: TRBJ2-1
CDR3 protein: CASSVSSGGANEQFF
CDR3 DNA: TGTGCCAGCAGCGTGAGTAGCGGGGGGGCTAATGAGCAGTTCTTC

V gene: TRBV14
D gene: TRBD2
clone size: NA
J gene: TRBJ2-3
CDR3 protein: CASSWGLAGGDTQYF
CDR3 DNA: TGTGCCAGCAGCTGGGGACTAGCGGGAGGGGATACGCAGTATTTT

V gene: TRBV2
D gene: NA
clone size: many
J gene: TRBJ2-3
CDR3 protein: CASSDGGTDTQYF
CDR3 DNA: TGTGCCAGCAGTGACGGAGGAACAGATACGCAGTATTTT

V gene: TRBV25-1
D gene: NA
clone size: NA
J gene: TRBJ2-7
CDR3 protein: CASSWALSEQYF
CDR3 DNA: TGTGCCAGCAGTTGGGCCTTATCCGAGCAGTACTTC

V gene: TRBV7-9
D gene: TRBD2
clone size: NA
J gene: TRBJ2-7
CDR3 protein: CASSLWGGEQYF
CDR3 DNA: TGTGCCAGCAGCTTATGGGGGGGCGAGCAGTACTTC

V gene: TRBV24-1
D gene: NA
clone size: NA
J gene: TRBJ1-3
CDR3 protein: CAIDPGRGNTIYF
CDR3 DNA: TGTGCCATTGACCCGGGTAGGGGAAACACCATATATTTT

V gene: TRBV9
D gene: NA
clone size: NA
J gene: TRBJ2-1
CDR3 protein: CASSVVGRGSEQFF
CDR3 DNA: TGTGCCAGCAGCGTAGTAGGGAGAGGTTCTGAGCAGTTCTTC

V gene: TRBV4-3
D gene: NA
clone size: NA
J gene: TRBJ2-2
CDR3 protein: CASSQDIPGRSTGELFF
CDR3 DNA: TGCGCCAGCAGCCAAGATATTCCAGGGAGGTCCACCGGGGAGCTGTTTTTT

V gene: TRBV4-3
D gene: NA
clone size: NA
J gene: TRBJ2-3
CDR3 protein: CASSQERSSASTDTQYF
CDR3 DNA: TGCGCCAGCAGCCAAGAAAGATCTAGCGCTAGCACAGATACGCAGTATTTT